This T cell receptor (beta chain) was identified during a study of blood T cell repertoires in COVID-19. Study-wide background: Sample material is recorded as cDNA or gDNA derived from T cells, B-cell-depleted T cells, or PBMCs.

In the study's own analysis: Cell counts per sample came from amplifying reference gene primers. TCRdb's table, derived via immunoSEQ multiplex PCR, lists solely in-frame clones and lacks some. The V and J calls and clone size were taken over from that table, and D and trimming were inferred from the DNA. The sample yields roughly 99,000 clones, about 91% seen once. J gave up 6 bases and V 9 bases, and 10 bases lay outside the gene matches. CDR3 length equals 13 residues. Per germline, CDR1 ENHRY and CDR2 SYGVKD. The clonotype comes from a man over 45 with COVID-19, enrolled during active disease. The chain couples TRBV10-3 to TRBJ2-7; TRBD1 matches at 8 bases. Input material: peripheral blood. The CDR3 nucleotides read TGTGCCATTCGACAGGGGTTATCTTCCGAGCAGTACTTC. Protein sequence: CAIRQGLSSEQYF.